Following are 16 T cell receptor beta chains from one sample sequenced in a study of control samples from healthy donors and cancer patients. Sequenced by immunoSEQ multiplex PCR; TCRdb stores in-frame clones only, minus some. Altogether about 140,000 clones are present, 88% being singletons, with the ten largest covering more than 1.5%. The material sequenced was blood. The origin of the receptors is a man in his late teens or twenties in good health.

The V gene is TRBV10-3, the J gene TRBJ1-5, with D hard to call. With 0 bases removed from V and 2 bases from J, the gap between germline ends came to 14 bases. The germline V gene has CDR1 ENHRY and CDR2 SYGVKD. The CDR3 length is 17 residues. The CDR3 DNA is TGTGCCATCAGTGAGTCCTGGGCAGAAGAAGGCAATCAGCCCCAGCATTTT. Protein sequence: CAISESWAEEGNQPQHF.

The chain employs TRBV4-2 and TRBJ2-5, with TRBD2 matching 9 bases. V lost 0 bases and J lost 2; bases outside the gene matches: 7. CDR3 size: 17 residues. Per germline, CDR1 LGHNA and CDR2 YNFKEQ. The CDR3 sequence is CASSQEGGSGGQETQYF. Here the CDR3 DNA reads TGTGCCAGCAGCCAAGAAGGGGGCAGCGGGGGGCAAGAGACCCAGTACTTC.

The chain combines TRBV7-9 with TRBJ1-4, with D perhaps TRBD1 (6 bases). CDR1 is SEHNR, CDR2 FQNEAQ, per germline (reference sequence). V was cut by 4 bases and J by 3 bases, with 12 bases left in between. The length of the CDR3 is 15 residues. CDR3 DNA: TGTGCCAGCAGCTCGTACAGGGACTCTAATGAAAAACTGTTTTTT. Translating it yields CASSSYRDSNEKLFF.

This rearrangement joins TRBV28 to TRBJ1-2, with D unresolved. The CDR3 has 15 amino acids. Trimming left V 3 bases short and J 5 bases short, with 16 bases between. Germline lookup yields CDR1 MDHEN and CDR2 SYDVKM. CDR3 in amino acids: CASSLSQSLEYGYTF. CDR3 DNA: TGTGCCAGCAGTTTGAGCCAGTCTCTCGAATATGGCTACACCTTC.

The V gene is TRBV7-2, the J gene TRBJ1-2; 8 bases fit TRBD1. This CDR3 spans 14 amino acids. Losses at the gene ends were 3 bases for V and 5 bases for J; bases not matched to a gene: 5. Germline CDR1 SGHTA, CDR2 FQGNSA. This CDR3 reads CASSLAGGAYGYTF. As DNA, the CDR3 is TGTGCCAGCAGCTTGGCAGGGGGCGCTTATGGCTACACCTTC.

This chain links TRBV12-3 or TRBV12-4 with TRBJ2-1; D is possibly TRBD2 (5 bases). With 6 bases removed from V and 10 bases from J, the gap between germline ends came to 10 bases. This CDR3 is 11 amino acids long. Here the CDR3 DNA reads TGTGCCAGCAGCCATGGGAGCGAGCAGTTCTTC. This translates into CASSHGSEQFF.

The chain has TRBV3-1 (or the pseudogene TRBV3-2) and TRBJ2-2, with 8 bases that match TRBD2. Germline assignment: CDR1 LGHDT and CDR2 YNNKEL (reference sequence). The CDR3 spans 17 residues. The V segment lost 1 base and the J segment 0 bases; nucleotides outside the gene matches: 4. CDR3 loop: CASSQGREGANTGELFF. For the CDR3, the DNA is TGTGCCAGCAGCCAAGGACGGGAGGGGGCGAACACCGGGGAGCTGTTTTTT.

The chain carries TRBV7-9 and TRBJ2-7; a weak D match, TRBD1 (6 bases). Between the trimmed V and J ends, which lost 3 bases and 3 bases, there was a span of 9 bases. CDR1 is SEHNR and CDR2 is FQNEAQ in the germline V gene (reference sequence). The CDR3 sequence is 13 residues long. CDR3 protein: CASSFRDIYEQYF. In DNA, the CDR3 is TGTGCCAGCAGCTTCCGGGACATCTACGAGCAGTACTTC.

The chain links TRBV3-1 (or the pseudogene TRBV3-2) to TRBJ2-7, with no clear D. Germline loops: CDR1 LGHDT, CDR2 YNNKEL (reference sequence). The V end lost 0 bases, the J end lost 0 bases, and 12 bases lay between the germline ends. The CDR3 runs to 16 residues. The CDR3 loop is CASSQDFPASSYEQYF. DNA of the CDR3: TGTGCCAGCAGCCAAGATTTCCCCGCGAGCTCCTACGAGCAGTACTTC.

This clone was seen a handful of times. V usage is TRBV5-6 and J usage is TRBJ1-5; D is possibly TRBD1 (6 bases). The CDR3 runs 14 residues. V lost 0 bases and J lost 8, with 12 bases in between. From germline, CDR1 is SGHDT and CDR2 YYEEEE. As DNA, the CDR3 is TGTGCCAGCAGCTTGGGACGGTCAGGGGAGCCCCAGCATTTT. Translated: CASSLGRSGEPQHF.

This chain uses TRBV10-3 with TRBJ1-1; weak D call: TRBD1 (5 bases). With 3 bases removed from V and 3 bases from J, the gap between germline ends came to 8 bases. Germline V gene lookup returns CDR1 ENHRY and CDR2 SYGVKD. This CDR3 region has 13 residues. The CDR3 DNA reads as TGTGCCATCAGTGATACAGGAGACACTGAAGCTTTCTTT. Translated: CAISDTGDTEAFF.

This clone has only a few counts. The V and J genes are TRBV7-3 and TRBJ1-2, with 7 bases that match TRBD1. The CDR3 contains 17 residues. Germline V gene data show CDR1 as SGHTA and CDR2 as FQGTGA. Trimming cost V 2 bases and J 3 bases; bases outside gene matches: 12. This chain's CDR3 is CASSLDPRGERDYGYTF. CDR3 sequence (DNA): TGTGCCAGCAGCTTAGATCCCAGGGGGGAGAGAGACTATGGCTACACCTTC.

The chain carries TRBV20-1 and TRBJ2-1, with a tentative D call TRBD1 (5 bases). Per the germline V gene, CDR1 is DFQATT and CDR2 is SNEGSKA (reference sequence). V lost 5 bases and J lost 7, with 9 bases in between. This CDR3 spans 11 amino acids. The DNA of the CDR3 is TGCAGTGCTCGGGCAGGGAATGAGCAGTTCTTC. This encodes CSARAGNEQFF.

V usage is TRBV5-1 and J usage is TRBJ1-2; possibly TRBD1 for D (5 bases). The V gene's germline CDR1 is SGHRS and CDR2 YFSETQ. The V end was cut by 5 bases, the J end by 3 bases, with 11 bases between. The CDR3 loop spans 13 amino acids. This CDR3 is CASRTGDDYGYTF. DNA of the CDR3: TGCGCCAGCAGAACAGGAGATGACTATGGCTACACCTTC.

The gene calls are TRBV18 and TRBJ2-7; 7 bases are shared with TRBD2. Germline CDR1 and CDR2: KGHSH and LQKENI. There are 12 residues in the CDR3. The trim removed 4 bases at V and 5 bases at J, leaving 2 bases unmatched. DNA for the CDR3: TGTGCCAGCTCACAGGGAGGGAACGAGCAGTACTTC. Its protein is CASSQGGNEQYF.

The chain has TRBV12-3 or TRBV12-4 and TRBJ2-5; 7 bases line up with TRBD1. Germline trimming cut 2 bases from V and 5 bases from J; bases unmatched to any gene: 2. This CDR3 is 13 amino acids long. In DNA form, the CDR3 reads TGTGCCAGCAGTTTAATCAGGGGGGAGACCCAGTACTTC. Protein sequence: CASSLIRGETQYF.